This TCR beta chain was sequenced in a study of T cells in Graves' hyperthyroidism and ophthalmopathy. Findings and limits, study-wide: Median prediction lead before ophthalmopathy onset was around 7 months with the model.

Germline CDR1 reads GTSNPN; CDR2 reads SVGIG (reference sequence). The length of the CDR3 is 15 residues. V was cut by 1 base and J by 0 bases, with 9 bases left in between. This clonotype was observed at least ten times. What it recognizes is unknown. RNA transcripts were the template for amplifying TCR beta CDR3 regions. HTBI primers were employed in a first-round RT-PCR of the TCR CDR3. Via MiXCR, TCRdb re-called the multiplex PCR reads, giving one row per CDR3 protein. The table includes under 250,000 distinct CDR3 sequences, approximately 23% detected once. The source is a woman aged 40 to 50 with Graves' ophthalmopathy. The chain joins TRBV30 to TRBJ2-2; D gene uncertain. Specimen: blood. CDR3 amino acids: CAWSGAQTNTGELFF. Written as DNA, the CDR3 is TGTGCCTGGAGTGGGGCGCAGACGAACACCGGGGAGCTGTTTTTT.